This record concerns one T cell receptor (beta chain) sequence. Its antigen remains unknown. This record comes from a study of T cell responses to AZD1222 COVID-19 vaccine. Repertoires were generated with immunoSEQ multiplex PCR, while TCRdb's copy carries only in-frame clones and drops some. The sample records roughly 140,000 clones, roughly nine tenths being singletons. Germline V CDR1 and CDR2: LGHDT, YNNKEL (reference sequence). CDR3 size: 14 residues. The V end was cut by 0 bases, the J end by 9 bases, with 12 bases between. Whole-study results and caveats: Researchers report vaccine-associated CD4 TCRs spanning spike, with dominance at 160-218 and 743-854.

The chain uses TRBV3-1 (or the pseudogene TRBV3-2) and TRBJ1-5; unclear D gene. This TCR was sampled from an adult in good health. Here the sequenced sample was peripheral blood, taken on day 0 of AZD1222 vaccination. In DNA form, the CDR3 reads TGTGCCAGCAGCCAAGATAGGAGCCTCGGGCCCCAGCATTTT. Translated, it gives CASSQDRSLGPQHF.